These 20 T cell receptor beta chains were sequenced from one sample in a study of Ad26.COV2.S vaccination and SARS-CoV-2 variants. The treatment: over 15 received Ad26.COV2.S at low or high dose, single or two shots; about 5 received placebo; per-sample allocation not given. Collection of the samples took place on day 63 after the first injection of vaccine or placebo. Sequencing was performed with immunoSEQ multiplex PCR; in TCRdb, only in-frame clones are kept and a portion is missing. The sample lists about 680,000 clones, roughly 90% occurring once. This material consisted of peripheral blood, taken in a trial of Ad26.COV2.S vaccine versus placebo. These receptors all come from a person aged 18-65 years who received the Ad26.COV2.S COVID-19 vaccine or a placebo.

This clone was recorded once. The chain joins TRBV18 to TRBJ1-1; D remains unclear. Germline V gives CDR1 KGHSH, CDR2 LQKENI. Deletions cut 4 bases from V and 1 base from J, with 13 bases between. The length of the CDR3 is 15 residues. The CDR3 bases are TGTGCCAGCTCACGTGAAGAGCGACAGAACACTGAAGCTTTCTTT. It encodes CASSREERQNTEAFF.

The chain employs TRBV10-3 and TRBJ1-5; D remains ambiguous. CDR1 is ENHRY and CDR2 is SYGVKD in the germline V gene. This CDR3 comprises 13 residues. Trimming left V 3 bases short and J 7 bases short, with 10 bases between. CDR3: CAISDRTGQPQHF. The CDR3 nucleotides read TGTGCCATCAGTGACAGGACCGGCCAGCCCCAGCATTTT.

The V call is TRBV10-3, the J call TRBJ1-1; 7 nucleotides align to TRBD1. The CDR3 extends over 15 amino acids. V lost 10 bases and J lost 0; bases outside the gene matches: 11. Germline-derived CDR1 and CDR2 are ENHRY and SYGVKD. Here the CDR3 DNA reads TGTGCCACCAGCAATCAGGGGGGAATGAACACTGAAGCTTTCTTT. Amino acids: CATSNQGGMNTEAFF.

The chain has TRBV30 and TRBJ2-7, with D perhaps TRBD2 (6 bases). The CDR3 spans 14 residues. Trimming took off 0 bases at V and 5 bases at J, with 14 bases between the two ends. Per the germline V gene, CDR1 is GTSNPN and CDR2 is SVGIG (reference sequence). This chain's CDR3 is CAWSVAAGGDEQYF. CDR3 nucleotide sequence: TGTGCCTGGAGTGTAGCCGCCGGCGGGGACGAGCAGTACTTC. Complete variable domain (other parts from reference TRBV30 and TRBJ2-7): SQTIHQWPATLVQPVGSPLSLECTVEGTSNPNLYWYRQAAGRGLQLLFYSVGIGQISSEVPQNLSASRPQDRQFILSSKKLLLSDSGFYLCAWSVAAGGDEQYFGPGTRLTVT.

The CDR3 reads CASRRTGGETQYF. In DNA form, the CDR3 reads TGTGCCAGCCGTCGGACGGGCGGGGAGACCCAGTACTTC. The chain recombines TRBV2 with TRBJ2-5, with D maybe TRBD2 (5 bases). V lost 8 bases to trimming and J lost 5 bases, with 15 bases between them. Germline V gives CDR1 SNHLY, CDR2 FYNNEI. The CDR3 totals 13 residues.

This chain connects TRBV30 to TRBJ1-1; D unclear. The CDR3 extends over 13 amino acids. Trimming pared 5 bases from V and 2 bases from J, leaving 12 bases between. From germline, CDR1 is GTSNPN and CDR2 SVGIG (reference sequence). The chain's CDR3 is CAWELRANTEAFF. The DNA for the CDR3 is TGTGCCTGGGAACTAAGGGCAAACACTGAAGCTTTCTTT.

V usage is TRBV11-2 and J usage is TRBJ1-1; D ambiguous. V shed 5 bases and J shed 0 bases, with 7 bases lying between them. The CDR3 has 13 amino acids. Germline CDR1 and CDR2: SGHAT and FQNNGV. The CDR3 loop is CASSQTVNTEAFF. CDR3 sequence (DNA): TGTGCCAGCAGCCAGACTGTGAACACTGAAGCTTTCTTT.

The chain carries TRBV20-1 and TRBJ2-7; 7 bases map to TRBD1. The CDR3 consists of 12 residues. Germline V gene sequence: CDR1 DFQATT, CDR2 SNEGSKA (reference sequence). The V segment lost 3 bases and the J segment 6 bases; nucleotides outside the gene matches: 5. CDR3 sequence (DNA): TGCAGTGCTAGTACAGGGGAGCGCGAGCAGTACTTC. This translates into CSASTGEREQYF.

The count of this clone is one. The CDR3 DNA follows: TGTGCCAGCAGTGACCGCAGGGGGAACTCCTATAATTCACCCCTCCACTTT. Its translation is CASSDRRGNSYNSPLHF. The chain uses TRBV2 and TRBJ1-6; TRBD1 matches at 7 bases. The ends lost 3 bases at V and 0 bases at J; junction bases unmatched: 5. CDR3 size: 17 residues. Germline assignment: CDR1 SNHLY and CDR2 FYNNEI.

The chain links TRBV25-1 to TRBJ1-2, with TRBD1 identical over 7 bases. J was trimmed by 4 bases and V by 4 bases; bases with no gene match: 9. In germline, CDR1 is MGHDK, CDR2 SYGVNS. CDR3 size: 15 residues. CDR3 nucleotides: TGTGCCAGCAGTGCTCCAGGGGGACTAGTCTATGGCTACACCTTC. Its translation is CASSAPGGLVYGYTF.

This chain connects TRBV11-3 to TRBJ2-2; 8 bases agree with TRBD1. This CDR3 has 14 residues. Germline CDR1 is SGHNT and CDR2 is YENEEA. V lost 6 bases to trimming and J lost 4 bases; unmatched junction nucleotides: 4. The CDR3 DNA reads as TGTGCCAGCAGTCAAGACAGGGGCACCGGGGAGCTGTTTTTT. This translates into CASSQDRGTGELFF.

V gene TRBV5-6 combines with J gene TRBJ2-1, with 8 bases that match TRBD2. The CDR3 covers 16 residues. CDR1 and CDR2 from the germline V gene are SGHDT and YYEEEE. V was pared by 4 bases and J by 6 bases, with 12 bases of the junction left unmatched. CDR3: CASSLPGTRKANEQFF. The CDR3, as DNA: TGTGCCAGCAGCCTCCCCGGGACTAGGAAAGCCAATGAGCAGTTCTTC.

The rearrangement joins TRBV6-2 or TRBV6-3 to TRBJ2-5; 8 bases are a match to TRBD2. Per germline, CDR1 MNHEY and CDR2 SVGEGT. CDR3 length: 15 residues. V was clipped by 1 base and J by 2 bases; unmatched bases: 3. The CDR3: CASSYLIAGQETQYF. The CDR3 DNA is TGTGCCAGCAGTTACTTAATAGCGGGGCAAGAGACCCAGTACTTC.

This clone was detected only a few times. V usage is TRBV4-2 and J usage is TRBJ2-7; 7 nucleotides agree with TRBD1. Trimming at V came to 1 base and at J to 7 bases, leaving 7 bases not matched to a gene. Germline lookup yields CDR1 LGHNA and CDR2 YNFKEQ. The CDR3 contains 14 residues. The DNA of the CDR3 is TGTGCCAGCAGCCAAGGGGACAGCTCAAGGGAGCAGTACTTC. Residues: CASSQGDSSREQYF.

This clone was observed a single time. This chain joins TRBV11-3 and TRBJ2-1; 12 bases map to TRBD2. Germline loops: CDR1 SGHNT, CDR2 YENEEA. The CDR3 sequence is 16 residues long. After removal of 0 bases from V and 6 bases from J, the junction contained 3 bases not matched to a gene. The CDR3 DNA reads as TGTGCCAGCAGCTTAGACGGACTAGCGGGATCCAATGAGCAGTTCTTC. Residues: CASSLDGLAGSNEQFF.

As concerns this clone: Other DNA sequences within the sample encode an identical CDR3. V and J are TRBV14 and TRBJ2-5, with TRBD2 matching over 11 bases. V dropped 6 bases and J dropped 5; count of bases not matched to a gene: 8. CDR1 is SGHDN, CDR2 FVKESK, per germline. The CDR3 runs 15 residues. In nucleotides, the CDR3 is TGTGCCAGCAGTCTTAGCGGGAGGGCCGGTGAGACCCAGTACTTC. Protein sequence: CASSLSGRAGETQYF.

In its sample, this clone was seen a few times. The chain has TRBV6-1 and TRBJ1-3, with 7 bases matching TRBD1. The CDR3 covers 18 residues. The V and J ends lost 1 base and 2 bases, in that order; junction bases with no gene match: 11. Germline CDR1 reads MNHNS; CDR2 reads SASEGT. The CDR3 nucleotides are TGTGCCAGCAGTGAAGAATCAACAGGGGCCCGGCCTGGAAACACCATATATTTT. This codes for CASSEESTGARPGNTIYF.

This chain connects TRBV29-1 to TRBJ2-2; a possible D gene is TRBD1 (6 bases). Germline loops: CDR1 SQVTM, CDR2 ANQGSEA. The ends were cut back, 0 bases at V and 3 bases at J, with 8 bases in the middle. The CDR3 contains 14 residues. The chain's CDR3 is CSVEDTGYTGELFF. The CDR3 DNA reads TGCAGCGTTGAAGACACAGGGTACACCGGGGAGCTGTTTTTT.

The V gene is TRBV5-1, the J gene TRBJ2-1; no definite D call. The length of the CDR3 is 14 residues. Germline V gene lookup returns CDR1 SGHRS and CDR2 YFSETQ. Trimming stripped 8 bases from V and 4 bases from J, with 16 bases between. The CDR3 sequence: CASAHAAIYNEQFF. The CDR3 bases are TGCGCCAGTGCTCACGCCGCAATTTACAATGAGCAGTTCTTC.

The chain employs TRBV6-1 and TRBJ1-5, with TRBD1 matching 7 bases. This CDR3 is built from 14 residues. J was trimmed by 4 bases and V by 3 bases; bases with no gene match: 3. In germline, CDR1 is MNHNS, CDR2 SASEGT. The CDR3 sequence: CASSESRGNQPQHF. The CDR3, as DNA: TGTGCCAGCAGTGAGAGCAGGGGGAATCAGCCCCAGCATTTT.